This T cell receptor beta chain emerged from a study of blood T cells in healthy people across ages. CDR1 is MNHEY, CDR2 SVGEGT, per germline. This CDR3 comprises 14 residues. V lost 6 bases, J lost 6 bases, and 6 bases stayed unmatched. Alongside a J-beta primer mix, a sample-barcoded 5' primer served in a second PCR lasting 7 to 11 cycles. Each CDR3 protein is one row after TCRdb ran MiXCR on the 5' RACE reads. The top ten hold roughly a tenth of the sample, which has about 930,000 distinct CDR3 sequences, almost 30% seen once. These data also featured in a second study, about T cells of mothers and their children.

Sequencing was performed on blood. The chain couples TRBV6-2 or TRBV6-3 to TRBJ2-7, with 12 bases identical to TRBD2. This TCR was sampled from a woman between 40 and 50 years old in good health. CDR3 amino acids: CASSRTSGACEQYF. Written as DNA, the CDR3 is TGTGCCAGCAGCCGGACTAGCGGGGCGTGCGAGCAGTACTTC.